One and the same sample provided the 3 T cell receptor beta chains below, sequenced in a study of blood T cells in healthy people across ages (dated by TCRdb to 2013 to 2016). The library was made by 5' RACE. This sample was sequenced with an Illumina HiSeq 2500. The second PCR ran for roughly 7 to 11 cycles and used a J-beta primer mix along with a sample-barcoded 5' primer. Using fastp at Q25 and MiXCR, TCRdb reprocessed the public reads and kept productive beta chains. Every distinct CDR3 protein forms one entry, paired with its most common genes and DNA. The sample profile shows some 1,000,000 distinct CDR3 sequences; under 30% of them were found once. The leading ten clones occupy about 0.72% of the sample. Another study also made use of these data, one on T cells of mothers and their children.

The specimen was blood. These receptors were collected from a girl aged 2-10 years in good health.

This clonotype came up a few times. The chain uses TRBV27 and TRBJ2-5; TRBD2 matches at 13 bases. Trimming removed 2 bases from V and 4 bases from J; junction bases left unmatched: 4. The CDR3 is 16 residues long. CDR1 and CDR2 (germline): MNHEY, SMNVEV (reference sequence). This CDR3 reads CASSLRGTSGIETQYF. CDR3 coding DNA: TGTGCCAGCAGTTTACGGGGGACTAGCGGGATAGAGACCCAGTACTTC.

The rearrangement uses TRBV9 and TRBJ2-3, with TRBD2 matching over 9 bases. Germline assignment: CDR1 SGDLS and CDR2 YYNGEE. The CDR3 consists of 17 residues. Trimming at V came to 1 base and at J to 3 bases, leaving 9 bases not matched to a gene. The DNA of the CDR3 is TGTGCCAGCAGCGTACTTAGCGGGGGCCTGGAAACAGATACGCAGTATTTT. It encodes CASSVLSGGLETDTQYF.

The chain has TRBV7-9 and TRBJ2-1; D remains unclear. The J call may not be correct, given that the DNA end is closer to TRBJ2-5. Germline values: CDR1 SEHNR, CDR2 FQNEAQ (reference sequence). This CDR3 contains 14 residues. For the CDR3, the DNA is TGTGCCAGCAGCTTAGGAATAATGGGGGAGACCCAGTACTTC. This gives the protein CASSLGIMGETQYF.